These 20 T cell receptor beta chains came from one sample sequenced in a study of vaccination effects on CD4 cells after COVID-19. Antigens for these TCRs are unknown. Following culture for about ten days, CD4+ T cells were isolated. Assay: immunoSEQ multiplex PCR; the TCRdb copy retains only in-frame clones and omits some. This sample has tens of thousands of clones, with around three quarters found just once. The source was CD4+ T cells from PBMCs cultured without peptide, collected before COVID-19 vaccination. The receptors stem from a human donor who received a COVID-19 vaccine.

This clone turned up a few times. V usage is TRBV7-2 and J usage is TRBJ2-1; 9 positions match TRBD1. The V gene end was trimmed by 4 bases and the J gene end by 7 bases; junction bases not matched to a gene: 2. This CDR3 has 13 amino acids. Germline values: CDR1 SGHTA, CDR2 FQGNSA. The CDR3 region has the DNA TGTGCCAGCAGCTACGGGACAGGGAATGAGCAGTTCTTC. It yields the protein CASSYGTGNEQFF.

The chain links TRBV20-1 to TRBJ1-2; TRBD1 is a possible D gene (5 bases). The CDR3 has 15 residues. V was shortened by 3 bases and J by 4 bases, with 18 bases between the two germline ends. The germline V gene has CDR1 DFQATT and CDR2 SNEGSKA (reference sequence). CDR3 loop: CSASDQGESGYGYTF. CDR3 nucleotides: TGCAGTGCTAGTGACCAAGGGGAGTCTGGCTATGGCTACACCTTC.

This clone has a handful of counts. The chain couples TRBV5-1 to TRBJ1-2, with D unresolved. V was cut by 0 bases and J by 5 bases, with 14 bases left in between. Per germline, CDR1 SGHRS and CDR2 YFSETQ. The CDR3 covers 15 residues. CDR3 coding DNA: TGCGCCAGCAGCTTGGCCAGCGCACCGTCATATGGCTACACCTTC. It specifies CASSLASAPSYGYTF.

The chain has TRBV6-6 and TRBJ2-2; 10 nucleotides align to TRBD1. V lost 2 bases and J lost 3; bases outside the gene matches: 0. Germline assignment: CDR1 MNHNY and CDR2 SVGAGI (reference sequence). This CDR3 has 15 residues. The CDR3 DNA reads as TGTGCCAGCAGTTACGGGACAGGGGACACCGGGGAGCTGTTTTTT. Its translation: CASSYGTGDTGELFF.

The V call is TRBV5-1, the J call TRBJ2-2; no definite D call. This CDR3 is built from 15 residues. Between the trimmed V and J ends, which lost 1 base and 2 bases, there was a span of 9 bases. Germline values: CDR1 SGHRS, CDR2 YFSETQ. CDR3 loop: CASSLSSLNTGELFF. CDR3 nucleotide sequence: TGCGCCAGCAGCTTGAGCAGCCTTAACACCGGGGAGCTGTTTTTT.

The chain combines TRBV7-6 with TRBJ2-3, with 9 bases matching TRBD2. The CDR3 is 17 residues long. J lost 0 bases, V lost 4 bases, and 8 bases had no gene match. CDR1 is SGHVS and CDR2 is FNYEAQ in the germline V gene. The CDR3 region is CASSSGSSGVSTDTQYF. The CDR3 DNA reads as TGTGCCAGCAGCTCCGGATCTAGCGGGGTTAGCACAGATACGCAGTATTTT.

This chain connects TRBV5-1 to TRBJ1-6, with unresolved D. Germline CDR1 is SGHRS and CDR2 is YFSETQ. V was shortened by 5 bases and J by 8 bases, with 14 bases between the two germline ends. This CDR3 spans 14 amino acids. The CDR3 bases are TGCGCCAGCAGGAGGGAGGGTATGGATTCACCCCTCCACTTT. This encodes CASRREGMDSPLHF.

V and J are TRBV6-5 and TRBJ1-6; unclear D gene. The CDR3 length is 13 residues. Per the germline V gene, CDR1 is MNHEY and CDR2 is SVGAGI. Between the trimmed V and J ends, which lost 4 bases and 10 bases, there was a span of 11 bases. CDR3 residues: CASSLQSASPLHF. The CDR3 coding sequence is TGTGCCAGCAGTTTACAATCAGCCTCACCCCTCCACTTT.

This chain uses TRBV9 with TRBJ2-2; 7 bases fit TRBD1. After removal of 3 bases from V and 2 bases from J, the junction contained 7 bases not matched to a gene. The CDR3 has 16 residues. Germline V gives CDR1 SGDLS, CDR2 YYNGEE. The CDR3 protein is CASSATGTANTGELFF. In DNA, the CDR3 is TGTGCCAGCAGCGCTACCGGGACAGCAAACACCGGGGAGCTGTTTTTT.

In DNA form, the CDR3 reads TGTGCCATCGGGATCGGGACAGGGAATTATGTGCAGCCCCAGCATTTT. This gives the protein CAIGIGTGNYVQPQHF. The chain links TRBV10-3 to TRBJ1-5; 9 nucleotides align to TRBD1. This CDR3 contains 16 residues. V shed 8 bases, J shed 7 bases, and the junction held 15 bases outside the gene matches. CDR1 ENHRY and CDR2 SYGVKD come from the germline V gene.

The CDR3 protein is CASSDKTGGDRQPQHF. The CDR3, as DNA: TGTGCCAGCAGTGATAAGACAGGGGGTGATCGACAGCCCCAGCATTTT. The chain joins TRBV6-4 to TRBJ1-5, with 9 bases that match TRBD1. Trimming removed 3 bases from V and 7 bases from J; junction bases left unmatched: 10. This CDR3 spans 16 amino acids. Germline values: CDR1 MRHNA, CDR2 SNTAGT.

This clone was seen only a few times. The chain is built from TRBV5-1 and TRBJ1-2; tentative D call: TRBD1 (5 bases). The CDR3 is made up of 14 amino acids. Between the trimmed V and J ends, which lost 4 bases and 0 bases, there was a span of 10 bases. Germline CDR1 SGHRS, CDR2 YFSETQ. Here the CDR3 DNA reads TGCGCCAGCAGCCGCGACAGATCTAACTATGGCTACACCTTC. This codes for CASSRDRSNYGYTF.

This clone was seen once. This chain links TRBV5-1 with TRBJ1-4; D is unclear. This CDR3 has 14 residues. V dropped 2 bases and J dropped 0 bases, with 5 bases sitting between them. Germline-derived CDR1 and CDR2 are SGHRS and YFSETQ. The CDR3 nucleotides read TGCGCCAGCAGCTTATCCGCAACTAATGAAAAACTGTTTTTT. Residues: CASSLSATNEKLFF.

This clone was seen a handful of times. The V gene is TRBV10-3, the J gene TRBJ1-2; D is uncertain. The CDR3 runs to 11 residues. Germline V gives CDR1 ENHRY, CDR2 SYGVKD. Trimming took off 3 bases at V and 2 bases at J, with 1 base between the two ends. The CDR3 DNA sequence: TGTGCCATCAGTGAAAACTATGGCTACACCTTC. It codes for CAISENYGYTF.

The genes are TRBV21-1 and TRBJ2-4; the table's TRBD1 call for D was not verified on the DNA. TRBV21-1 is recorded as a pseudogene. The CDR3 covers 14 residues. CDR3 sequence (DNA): TGTGCCAGCGGGCCAACACGAGCCAAAAACATTCAGTACTTC. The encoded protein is CASGPTRAKNIQYF.

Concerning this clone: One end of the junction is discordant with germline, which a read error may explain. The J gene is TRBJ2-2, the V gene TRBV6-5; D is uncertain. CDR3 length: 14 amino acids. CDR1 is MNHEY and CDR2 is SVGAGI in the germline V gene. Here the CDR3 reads CAGSYRRNTGELFF. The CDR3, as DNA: TGTGCCGGCAGTTACCGTAGAAACACCGGGGAGCTGTTTTTT.

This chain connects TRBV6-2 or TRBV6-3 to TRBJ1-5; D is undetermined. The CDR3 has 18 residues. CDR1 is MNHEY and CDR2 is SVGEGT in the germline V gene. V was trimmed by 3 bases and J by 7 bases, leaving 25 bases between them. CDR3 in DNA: TGTGCCAGCAGTTATGAAAGGCACCCCCCTACCCCCCGGCAGCCCCAGCATTTT. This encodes CASSYERHPPTPRQPQHF.

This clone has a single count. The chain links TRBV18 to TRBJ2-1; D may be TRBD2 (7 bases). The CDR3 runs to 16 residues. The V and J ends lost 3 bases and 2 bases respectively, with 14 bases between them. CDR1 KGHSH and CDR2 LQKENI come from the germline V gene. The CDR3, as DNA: TGTGCCAGCTCACCTCTCGGGGGGCGGACCTACAATGAGCAGTTCTTC. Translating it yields CASSPLGGRTYNEQFF.

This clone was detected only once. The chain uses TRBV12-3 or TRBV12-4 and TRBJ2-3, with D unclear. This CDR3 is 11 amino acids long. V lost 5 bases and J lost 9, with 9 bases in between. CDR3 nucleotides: TGTGCCAGCAGTCGTTCGCACACGCAGTATTTT. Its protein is CASSRSHTQYF.

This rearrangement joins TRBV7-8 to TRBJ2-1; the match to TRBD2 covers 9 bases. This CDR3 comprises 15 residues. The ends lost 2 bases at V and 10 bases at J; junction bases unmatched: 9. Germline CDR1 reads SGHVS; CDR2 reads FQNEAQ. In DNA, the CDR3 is TGTGCCAGCAGCTTAACCCGCGGGGGGGATTACGAGCAGTTCTTC. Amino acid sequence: CASSLTRGGDYEQFF.